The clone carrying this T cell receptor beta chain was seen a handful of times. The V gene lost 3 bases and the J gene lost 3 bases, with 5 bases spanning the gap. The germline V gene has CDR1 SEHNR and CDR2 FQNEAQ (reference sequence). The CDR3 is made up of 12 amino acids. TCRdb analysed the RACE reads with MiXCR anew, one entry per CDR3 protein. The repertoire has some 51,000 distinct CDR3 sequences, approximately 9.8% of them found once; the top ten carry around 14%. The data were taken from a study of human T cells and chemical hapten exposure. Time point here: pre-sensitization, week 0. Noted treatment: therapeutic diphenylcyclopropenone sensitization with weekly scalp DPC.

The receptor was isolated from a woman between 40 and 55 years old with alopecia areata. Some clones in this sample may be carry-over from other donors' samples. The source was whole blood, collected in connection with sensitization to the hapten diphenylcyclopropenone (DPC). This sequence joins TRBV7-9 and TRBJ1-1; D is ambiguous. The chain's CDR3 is CASSFRDTEAFF. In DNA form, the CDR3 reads TGTGCCAGCAGCTTCCGGGACACTGAAGCTTTCTTT.